Listed below are T cell receptor beta chains from one sample, sequenced in a study of vaccination and CD4 T cells after COVID-19. For these TCRs, the target antigens are not known. TCRdb re-analysed the PCR reads in MiXCR, keeping a single row per CDR3 protein. The top ten clones hold around 5% of a sample with approximately 17,000 distinct CDR3 sequences, roughly half of them seen once. The specimen was CD4+ T cells from blood, cultured in vitro, collected before SARS-CoV-2 vaccination. The receptor source for this set is a human donor who had recovered from COVID-19. Each CDR3 is given with its conserved first and last residue. A D gene is named only where the DNA matches it firmly. The size entry is marked missing in some rows and otherwise reads once, few, many or a size class.

cdr3_nt: TGCGCCAGCAGCCCCCGAGTGGCGGGGTATACAGATACGCAGTATTTT
cdr3_aa: CASSPRVAGYTDTQYF
v_call: TRBV4-3
clone_size: .
d_call: .
j_call: TRBJ2-3

cdr3_nt: TGTGCCAGTGGGGACAGGAGCTCTGGAAACACCATATATTTT
cdr3_aa: CASGDRSSGNTIYF
v_call: TRBV6-1
clone_size: .
d_call: TRBD1
j_call: TRBJ1-3

cdr3_nt: TGTGCCTGGAGGGATTACAGGGGGCGAACCTACAATGAGCAGTTCTTC
cdr3_aa: CAWRDYRGRTYNEQFF
v_call: TRBV30
clone_size: .
d_call: TRBD1
j_call: TRBJ2-1

cdr3_nt: TGTGCCAGCAGCTTAGCGCTAGGGGGCAGCTATGGCTACACCTTC
cdr3_aa: CASSLALGGSYGYTF
v_call: TRBV7-9
clone_size: .
d_call: TRBD1
j_call: TRBJ1-2

cdr3_nt: TGTGCCAGCAGGACAGACAGAACTGGGGCCAACGTCCTGACTTTC
cdr3_aa: CASRTDRTGANVLTF
v_call: TRBV6-1
clone_size: .
d_call: .
j_call: TRBJ2-6

cdr3_nt: TGTGCCAGCAGCTTAGCGACTGGGAGCTCCTACGAGCAGTACTTC
cdr3_aa: CASSLATGSSYEQYF
v_call: TRBV7-9
clone_size: .
d_call: .
j_call: TRBJ2-7

cdr3_nt: TGTGCCAGCAGCTTAGCACCGCCGGGACTAGCGGGGGGGCAAGAGACCCAGTACTTC
cdr3_aa: CASSLAPPGLAGGQETQYF
v_call: TRBV7-2
clone_size: few
d_call: TRBD2
j_call: TRBJ2-5

cdr3_nt: TGCAGTGCCCATTATCGGGACGGCATTTCCCTTAATGAAAAACTGTTTTTT
cdr3_aa: CSAHYRDGISLNEKLFF
v_call: TRBV20-1
clone_size: .
d_call: .
j_call: TRBJ1-4

cdr3_nt: TGTGCCAGTAGTATAAAAGGACAGGGCGGGGGACAGCCCCAGCATTTT
cdr3_aa: CASSIKGQGGGQPQHF
v_call: TRBV19
clone_size: medium-sized
d_call: TRBD1
j_call: TRBJ1-5

cdr3_nt: TGTGCTAGTGGTGCTATCCGACAGGGAAAGAACACTGAAGCTTTCTTT
cdr3_aa: CASGAIRQGKNTEAFF
v_call: TRBV12-5
clone_size: .
d_call: TRBD1
j_call: TRBJ1-1

cdr3_nt: TGTGCCAGCAGTTGGGTCAGGGGAGGGGAGACCCAGTACTTC
cdr3_aa: CASSWVRGGETQYF
v_call: TRBV6-2/TRBV6-3
clone_size: .
d_call: .
j_call: TRBJ2-5

cdr3_nt: TGCAGTGCTAGAGTAACAGGGGAGACTGAAGCTTTCTTT
cdr3_aa: CSARVTGETEAFF
v_call: TRBV20-1
clone_size: .
d_call: TRBD1
j_call: TRBJ1-1

cdr3_nt: TGTGCCAGCAGTTTAAATTCAGGGACTACCACTGAAGCTTTCTTT
cdr3_aa: CASSLNSGTTTEAFF
v_call: TRBV28
clone_size: .
d_call: .
j_call: TRBJ1-1

cdr3_nt: TGTGCCAGCTCACCCCCGCGACAGATGAACACTGAAGCTTTCTTT
cdr3_aa: CASSPPRQMNTEAFF
v_call: TRBV18
clone_size: .
d_call: .
j_call: TRBJ1-1

cdr3_nt: TGTGCCAGCTCGGGCAGCCCGAATGAAAAACTGTTTTTT
cdr3_aa: CASSGSPNEKLFF
v_call: TRBV6-1
clone_size: .
d_call: .
j_call: TRBJ1-4

cdr3_nt: TGCAGTGCTAGAAGGGTGGGGAATCGCGAGACCCAGTACTTC
cdr3_aa: CSARRVGNRETQYF
v_call: TRBV20-1
clone_size: few
d_call: .
j_call: TRBJ2-5

cdr3_nt: TGTGCCAGCAGCTCTCGACAGGGGGTCCAGCCCCAGCATTTT
cdr3_aa: CASSSRQGVQPQHF
v_call: TRBV7-2
clone_size: .
d_call: TRBD1
j_call: TRBJ1-5

cdr3_nt: TGTGCCAGCAGCTTAAGGGGGACTCTCCAAGAGACCCAGTACTTC
cdr3_aa: CASSLRGTLQETQYF
v_call: TRBV11-2
clone_size: .
d_call: .
j_call: TRBJ2-5

cdr3_nt: TGTGCCAGCAGGGTGGGGACAGGGAGTTCACCCCTCCACTTT
cdr3_aa: CASRVGTGSSPLHF
v_call: TRBV2
clone_size: .
d_call: TRBD1
j_call: TRBJ1-6

cdr3_nt: TGTGCCAGCAGCCAAGGACTAGCGGGGGGGCATAGCACAGATACGCAGTATTTT
cdr3_aa: CASSQGLAGGHSTDTQYF
v_call: TRBV5-4
clone_size: few
d_call: TRBD2
j_call: TRBJ2-3

cdr3_nt: TGTGCCAGCAGTGTGTCAGTGAGCTCCTACGAGCAGTACTTC
cdr3_aa: CASSVSVSSYEQYF
v_call: TRBV6-1
clone_size: few
d_call: .
j_call: TRBJ2-7

cdr3_nt: TGTGCCAGCAGTCAACTCCGGGACAGGGGTGCCCAGTACTTC
cdr3_aa: CASSQLRDRGAQYF
v_call: TRBV2
clone_size: .
d_call: TRBD1
j_call: TRBJ2-5

cdr3_nt: TGTGCCAGCAGCTTGGGGGAGGTCTCAGATACGCAGTATTTT
cdr3_aa: CASSLGEVSDTQYF
v_call: TRBV11-3
clone_size: few
d_call: .
j_call: TRBJ2-3

cdr3_nt: TGTGCCAGCAGCCGATACTCAGAGACCCAGTACTTC
cdr3_aa: CASSRYSETQYF
v_call: TRBV7-2
clone_size: few
d_call: .
j_call: TRBJ2-5

cdr3_nt: TGCAGTGCTAGAGGGCTGGTGCTAGCGGGGGAGCACGAGCAGTACTTC
cdr3_aa: CSARGLVLAGEHEQYF
v_call: TRBV20-1
clone_size: .
d_call: TRBD2
j_call: TRBJ2-7

cdr3_nt: TGTGCCAGCTGGGGCGGGGGCCCCTACAATGAGCAGTTCTTC
cdr3_aa: CASWGGGPYNEQFF
v_call: TRBV11-2
clone_size: .
d_call: .
j_call: TRBJ2-1

cdr3_nt: TGCAGTGCCCTCAAGTTCGGGGAGACCACAGATACGCAGTATTTT
cdr3_aa: CSALKFGETTDTQYF
v_call: TRBV20-1
clone_size: few
d_call: .
j_call: TRBJ2-3

cdr3_nt: TGTGCCAGTAGTATGAACGGACACTATGGCTACACCTTC
cdr3_aa: CASSMNGHYGYTF
v_call: TRBV19
clone_size: .
d_call: .
j_call: TRBJ1-2

cdr3_nt: TGTACCAGCAGCTCGGGCGGTTCGCAGCCCCAGCATTTT
cdr3_aa: CTSSSGGSQPQHF
v_call: TRBV7-8
clone_size: .
d_call: .
j_call: TRBJ1-5

cdr3_nt: TGCAGTGGGGCTAGCGGGACTAGCACAGATACGCAGTATTTT
cdr3_aa: CSGASGTSTDTQYF
v_call: TRBV20-1
clone_size: .
d_call: TRBD2
j_call: TRBJ2-3

cdr3_nt: TGCAGTGCTTACAGACTAGCGGGAGGTGACAATGAGCAGTTCTTC
cdr3_aa: CSAYRLAGGDNEQFF
v_call: TRBV20-1
clone_size: .
d_call: TRBD2
j_call: TRBJ2-1

cdr3_nt: TGTGCCAGTAGTATACCTGGGACAGGGCATGGCTACACCTTC
cdr3_aa: CASSIPGTGHGYTF
v_call: TRBV19
clone_size: few
d_call: TRBD1
j_call: TRBJ1-2

cdr3_nt: TGTGCCAGCAGTCGGACTAGCGTCAATGAGCAGTTCTTC
cdr3_aa: CASSRTSVNEQFF
v_call: TRBV6-1
clone_size: .
d_call: TRBD2
j_call: TRBJ2-1

cdr3_nt: TGTGCCAGCGATTACAGGTCCCTCTACGAGCAGTACTTC
cdr3_aa: CASDYRSLYEQYF
v_call: TRBV28
clone_size: .
d_call: .
j_call: TRBJ2-7

cdr3_nt: TGCAGTGCTTCGACTAGCGGGATTTACAATGAGCAGTTCTTC
cdr3_aa: CSASTSGIYNEQFF
v_call: TRBV20-1
clone_size: .
d_call: TRBD2
j_call: TRBJ2-1

cdr3_nt: TGTGCCAGCAGCTCGACAGGGGGCTATGGCTACACCTTC
cdr3_aa: CASSSTGGYGYTF
v_call: TRBV7-9
clone_size: .
d_call: TRBD1
j_call: TRBJ1-2

cdr3_nt: TGTGCCAGCAGCCCCCAGGGGGGCGATAATTCACCCCTCCACTTT
cdr3_aa: CASSPQGGDNSPLHF
v_call: TRBV7-2
clone_size: .
d_call: TRBD1
j_call: TRBJ1-6

cdr3_nt: TGTGCCAGTTCTACAGCAAAGAACACTGAAGCTTTCTTT
cdr3_aa: CASSTAKNTEAFF
v_call: TRBV6-1
clone_size: few
d_call: .
j_call: TRBJ1-1

cdr3_nt: TGTGCCAGCAGGCGTTGGCAGGTGGCACATTCACCCCTCCACTTT
cdr3_aa: CASRRWQVAHSPLHF
v_call: TRBV27
clone_size: few
d_call: .
j_call: TRBJ1-6

cdr3_nt: TGTGCCAGCGGCACCGGGACAGAAGCTAACTATGGCTACACCTTC
cdr3_aa: CASGTGTEANYGYTF
v_call: TRBV11-3
clone_size: .
d_call: TRBD1
j_call: TRBJ1-2

cdr3_nt: TGTGCCAGCCTAGCCTTCAGGGGGCCTGGGAACACTGAAGCTTTCTTT
cdr3_aa: CASLAFRGPGNTEAFF
v_call: TRBV7-9
clone_size: few
d_call: TRBD1
j_call: TRBJ1-1

cdr3_nt: TGTGCCAGCAGTCGGCGAGGGGGGACAGGGGGCAGAGGAGGTGGCTACACCTTC
cdr3_aa: CASSRRGGTGGRGGGYTF
v_call: TRBV6-1
clone_size: .
d_call: TRBD1
j_call: TRBJ1-2

cdr3_nt: TGTGCTAGTGCTGACACGCCGGGACTAGCGGGAGGGCCGGGGGAGACCCAGTACTTC
cdr3_aa: CASADTPGLAGGPGETQYF
v_call: TRBV12-5
clone_size: once
d_call: TRBD2
j_call: TRBJ2-5

cdr3_nt: TGTGCCACCAGTGACCCGGGAACAGGGGACACAGATACGCAGTATTTT
cdr3_aa: CATSDPGTGDTDTQYF
v_call: TRBV24-1
clone_size: .
d_call: TRBD1
j_call: TRBJ2-3

cdr3_nt: TGTGCCAGCAGAGGACCGGGACAGGGGCATGCGAATTCACCCCTCCACTTT
cdr3_aa: CASRGPGQGHANSPLHF
v_call: TRBV28
clone_size: few
d_call: TRBD1
j_call: TRBJ1-6

cdr3_nt: TGTGCCAGCAGTTGGAGTTCGGACACCGGGGAGCTGTTTTTT
cdr3_aa: CASSWSSDTGELFF
v_call: TRBV6-2/TRBV6-3
clone_size: medium-sized
d_call: .
j_call: TRBJ2-2

cdr3_nt: TGCGCCAGCAGCTTGAAGCAGGCTTCTAACTATGGCTACACCTTC
cdr3_aa: CASSLKQASNYGYTF
v_call: TRBV5-1
clone_size: .
d_call: .
j_call: TRBJ1-2

cdr3_nt: TGCAGTGCCCCCCGGGGGGGGATTACTGAAGCTTTCTTT
cdr3_aa: CSAPRGGITEAFF
v_call: TRBV20-1
clone_size: few
d_call: .
j_call: TRBJ1-1

cdr3_nt: TGCAGCGTTGAAGGGGCGCTGGGGGGAGAGACCCAGTACTTC
cdr3_aa: CSVEGALGGETQYF
v_call: TRBV29-1
clone_size: .
d_call: .
j_call: TRBJ2-5

cdr3_nt: TGTGCCAGCAGCCCAGAACCGGGACGGACCTACAATGAGCAGTTCTTC
cdr3_aa: CASSPEPGRTYNEQFF
v_call: TRBV5-6
clone_size: .
d_call: .
j_call: TRBJ2-1

cdr3_nt: TGTGCCAGTAATACTGCGGCTGGAAACACCATATATTTT
cdr3_aa: CASNTAAGNTIYF
v_call: TRBV6-1
clone_size: few
d_call: .
j_call: TRBJ1-3

cdr3_nt: TGTGCCAGCAGCAGACTGGTCGGGGTACCTGAAGCTTTCTTT
cdr3_aa: CASSRLVGVPEAFF
v_call: TRBV7-7
clone_size: few
d_call: .
j_call: TRBJ1-1

cdr3_nt: TGTGCCAGCAGTGAGGGACAGGGACTTAACTATGGCTACACCTTC
cdr3_aa: CASSEGQGLNYGYTF
v_call: TRBV6-1
clone_size: few
d_call: TRBD1
j_call: TRBJ1-2

cdr3_nt: TGTGCCAGCAGCCTAGATAATCAGCCCCAGCATTTT
cdr3_aa: CASSLDNQPQHF
v_call: TRBV7-2
clone_size: .
d_call: .
j_call: TRBJ1-5

cdr3_nt: TGCGCCAGCAGCGAACAAACAGGGAAGACCCAGTACTTC
cdr3_aa: CASSEQTGKTQYF
v_call: TRBV5-1
clone_size: .
d_call: .
j_call: TRBJ2-5